This T cell receptor (beta chain) was recorded in a study of T cells in Graves' hyperthyroidism and ophthalmopathy. Overall study results and limits: The model's output predicted ophthalmopathy at a median of about 5.9 months prior to onset. From stable hyperthyroidism, ophthalmopathy was separated by a 13 V-J model.

The CDR3 regions of TCR beta were amplified from RNA transcripts. In the first-round RT-PCR of the TCR CDR3, the HTBI primer set was used. MiXCR was run by TCRdb on the multiplex PCR reads, yielding one entry per CDR3 protein. The sample has fewer than 650,000 distinct CDR3 sequences; approximately 49% are singletons. Trimming removed 7 bases at V and 3 bases at J, with 15 bases between. CDR1 and CDR2 from the germline V gene are SNHLY and FYNNEI. There are 14 residues in the CDR3. This clonotype appeared many times. Its antigen remains unknown. This receptor was taken from an adult woman with Graves' disease, either hyperthyroidism or ophthalmopathy (not recorded which). Sequencing was performed on peripheral blood or thyroid tissue (not recorded which). The chain combines TRBV2 with TRBJ1-1, with D tentatively TRBD1 (5 bases). This CDR3 is CASTRGGMDTEAFF. Written as DNA, the CDR3 is TGTGCCAGCACTCGGGGGGGGATGGACACTGAAGCTTTCTTT.